A single sample gave rise to the 10 T cell receptor beta chains below, sequenced in a study of tumor and adjacent non-tumor tissue in lung cancer. This sample's RNA came from whole unsorted tissue. This non-tumor lung sample came from over 3 cm beyond the tumor edge. A modified ARM-PCR protocol with three rounds of nested PCR amplified TCRbeta. TCRdb independently ran MiXCR on the multiplex PCR reads; one entry per CDR3 protein. Of 55,000 to 65,000 distinct CDR3 sequences listed, 61% are singletons. The sequenced sample was distant non-tumor lung tissue. The receptors come from a man between 65 and 85 years old with non-small cell lung cancer.

This clonotype was found many times. V is TRBV29-1 and J is TRBJ1-3; D gene ambiguous. This CDR3 has 12 residues. The V end lost 6 bases, the J end lost 4 bases, and 10 bases lay between the germline ends. Germline assignment: CDR1 SQVTM and CDR2 ANQGSEA. The CDR3 DNA follows: TGCAGCGTGGCCTTACAAGGAAACACCATATATTTT. This codes for CSVALQGNTIYF.

This clonotype was counted between two and nine times. The junction shows a germline mismatch at one end, possibly a read error. CDR3: CANSPRQGNTEAFF. In DNA form, the CDR3 reads TGTGCCAACAGTCCTCGACAGGGGAACACTGAAGCTTTCTTT. The chain uses TRBV6-1 and TRBJ1-1, with TRBD1 matching over 7 bases. Germline V gene lookup returns CDR1 MNHNS and CDR2 SASEGT. This CDR3 region has 14 residues.

This clonotype was seen more than once but under ten times. With a much larger clone just one base away, this may be a read error. This sequence joins TRBV30 and TRBJ2-7; 10 nucleotides line up with TRBD1. Per the germline V gene, CDR1 is GTSNPN and CDR2 is SVGIG (reference sequence). The CDR3 length is 12 residues. Trimming at V came to 5 bases and at J to 8 bases, leaving 6 bases not matched to a gene. CDR3 protein: CAWDRGQVKQYF. The DNA of the CDR3 is TGTGCCTGGGACAGGGGGCAAGTCAAGCAGTACTTC.

Turning to this clonotype: One junction end disagrees with the germline gene, perhaps due to a read error. The chain combines TRBV29-1 with TRBJ2-2; TRBD2 agrees at 8 bases. The CDR3 consists of 16 residues. CDR1 is SQVTM, CDR2 ANQGSEA, per germline. CDR3 protein: CSAKALAGPNTGGLFF. The DNA for the CDR3 is TGCAGCGCCAAGGCCCTAGCGGGCCCGAACACCGGGGGGCTGTTTTTT.

CDR3 loop: CASSPSRWREESDEQFF. In nucleotides, the CDR3 is TGTGCCAGCAGCCCCTCTAGATGGCGGGAGGAGAGCGATGAGCAGTTCTTC. V usage is TRBV7-3 and J usage is TRBJ2-1; the match to TRBD2 covers 8 bases. Trimming took 5 bases from V and 8 from J; bases not matched to a gene: 17. CDR1 and CDR2 (germline): SGHTA, FQGTGA. The CDR3 totals 17 residues.

The table lists this clonotype with a few counts. The J gene is TRBJ2-1, the V gene TRBV28, with TRBD2 as a possible D gene (7 bases). V shed 10 bases and J shed 7 bases, with 20 bases lying between them. CDR1 and CDR2 from the germline V gene are MDHEN and SYDVKM. The CDR3 runs to 14 residues. For the CDR3, the DNA is TGTGCCACTCTCTGGACGGGGGGCCTTAATGAGCAGTTCTTC. Its protein product is CATLWTGGLNEQFF.

This clonotype has a count of ten or more. The chain joins TRBV6-1 to TRBJ1-6; D remains ambiguous. The CDR3 extends over 14 amino acids. Germline V lookup: CDR1 MNHNS, CDR2 SASEGT. V dropped 11 bases and J dropped 9 bases, with 20 bases sitting between them. The CDR3 region has the DNA TGTGCCGCGAGGCCCTTTAACCCATCTTCACCCCTCCACTTT. Translating gives CAARPFNPSSPLHF.

This clonotype was observed many times. The chain combines TRBV10-3 with TRBJ2-3; TRBD2 might be the D (6 bases). Germline loops: CDR1 ENHRY, CDR2 SYGVKD. CDR3 length equals 15 residues. With 6 bases removed from V and 1 base from J, the gap between germline ends came to 14 bases. The CDR3 protein is CAISASDYGTDTQYF. CDR3 in DNA: TGTGCCATCAGCGCTAGCGATTATGGCACAGATACGCAGTATTTT.

This sequence joins TRBV6-1 and TRBJ1-2, with 7 bases identical to TRBD1. The ends lost 9 bases at V and 2 bases at J; junction bases unmatched: 6. The CDR3 loop spans 13 amino acids. Germline V lookup: CDR1 MNHNS, CDR2 SASEGT. CDR3 sequence: CARRQTGNYGYTF. The CDR3 DNA reads TGTGCCAGGAGACAGACAGGGAACTATGGCTACACCTTC.

The chain uses TRBV29-1 and TRBJ2-5, with D perhaps TRBD1 (5 bases). The germline V and J ends were trimmed by 6 bases and 4 bases, with 18 bases remaining between them. CDR1 and CDR2 from the germline V gene are SQVTM and ANQGSEA. The CDR3 contains 14 residues. CDR3 in amino acids: CSVQIQGYLETQYF. The CDR3 DNA sequence: TGCAGCGTCCAAATTCAGGGCTACCTAGAGACCCAGTACTTC. Full variable domain (remainder filled in from reference TRBV29-1 and TRBJ2-5): SAVISQKPSRDICQRGTSLTIQCQVDSQVTMMFWYRQQPGQSLTLIATANQGSEATYESGFVIDKFPISRPNLTFSTLTVSNMSPEDSSIYLCSVQIQGYLETQYFGPGTRLLVL.